This T cell receptor (beta chain) was profiled in a study of tissue T cells after allogeneic stem cell transplantation. Notes on the study in general: Motif-based clustering found tissue-specific repertoire signatures shared across patients, though few clones were shared. Within patients, tissue anatomy strongly shaped TCR repertoire composition. Only a limited share of tissue TCRs appeared in blood or spleen.

This clone was observed a single time. The antigen remains undetermined. Each gene name is a mouse one. The read falls 1 residue short of the CDR3 end, and the missing part is taken from the germline J gene. The V gene's germline CDR1 is SGHLS and CDR2 HYDKME. V trimming: 0 bases; J trimming: 6 bases; junction bases outside the gene matches: 3. The CDR3 length is 14 residues. Time point here: mouse harvest day 7 after allogeneic transplant. Each mouse received 10^7 T-cell-depleted marrow cells plus 10^6 splenic CD5+ T cells by tail vein. This table comes from immunoSEQ multiplex PCR, and its TCRdb copy is limited to in-frame clones, with some not included. The sample consists of some 6,600 clones, approximately 50% of them appearing once.

J is TRBJ2-4 and V is TRBV12-2, with TRBD2 matching over 9 bases. This clonotype originated in a female BALB/c mouse given C57BL/6 T cells with graft-versus-host disease after an allogeneic hematopoietic cell transplant. Sequencing was carried out using gut tissue. The part of the CDR3 DNA that was read is TGTGCCAGCTCTCTCCTCACTGGGGGGAACACCTTGTAC. Translated: CASSLLTGGNTLY. The complete CDR3 reads CASSLLTGGNTLYF.